The 24 T cell receptor beta chains in this list originate from one sample, sequenced in a study of blood T cell repertoires in COVID-19. Sequencing used immunoSEQ multiplex PCR; TCRdb keeps in-frame clones, though not all of them. The data hold about 200,000 clones, with 90% observed a single time. Sequencing was done on a sample of peripheral blood. The receptors stem from a man between 50 and 59 years old with acute or convalescent COVID-19.

The chain links TRBV19 to TRBJ1-1; no definite D call. Trimming cost V 1 base and J 5 bases, with 11 bases left between them. The CDR3 totals 14 residues. The germline V gene encodes CDR1 LNHDA and CDR2 SQIVND (reference sequence). CDR3: CASSIVGEGTEAFF. CDR3 sequence (DNA): TGTGCCAGTAGTATAGTCGGGGAGGGAACTGAAGCTTTCTTT.

The rearrangement joins TRBV3-1 (or the pseudogene TRBV3-2) to TRBJ1-1; D call uncertain. V lost 4 bases, J lost 4 bases, and 16 bases lay in between. Per the germline V gene, CDR1 is LGHDT and CDR2 is YNNKEL (reference sequence). The CDR3 extends over 15 amino acids. CDR3 residues: CASSPLGAAVTEAFF. The CDR3 nucleotides are TGTGCCAGCAGCCCCTTGGGCGCAGCGGTCACTGAAGCTTTCTTT.

The V call is TRBV2, the J call TRBJ1-5; no firm D call. This CDR3 contains 15 residues. The V end was cut by 6 bases, the J end by 1 base, with 13 bases between. Per germline, CDR1 SNHLY and CDR2 FYNNEI. The CDR3 region has the DNA TGTGCCAGCAGGGGGTGGAGGAACAGCAATCAGCCCCAGCATTTT. The encoded protein is CASRGWRNSNQPQHF.

V is TRBV28 and J is TRBJ1-2; 7 bases match TRBD1. Germline V lookup: CDR1 MDHEN, CDR2 SYDVKM. The CDR3 extends over 13 amino acids. Trimming cost V 3 bases and J 10 bases; bases outside gene matches: 8. The CDR3 bases are TGTGCCAGCAGTTTCGGGACAGTGGTTGACTACACCTTC. It specifies CASSFGTVVDYTF.

V and J are TRBV28 and TRBJ1-1; 7 nucleotides line up with TRBD1. Unmatched junction bases numbered 9, after V lost 5 bases and J lost 0 bases. CDR1 is MDHEN, CDR2 SYDVKM, per germline. The CDR3 covers 16 residues. DNA of the CDR3: TGTGCCAGCAGTCTGCCGGGACAGAAAATGAACACTGAAGCTTTCTTT. Residues: CASSLPGQKMNTEAFF.

CDR3 DNA sequence: TGTGCCAGCAGCCTACGGGGGGCGGGGGGGCAAGAGACCCAGTACTTC. Protein product: CASSLRGAGGQETQYF. The V gene is TRBV3-1 (or the pseudogene TRBV3-2), the J gene TRBJ2-5, with 9 bases identical to TRBD2. CDR3 length equals 16 residues. V shed 4 bases and J 2 bases; nucleotides not matched to a gene: 8. The germline V gene encodes CDR1 LGHDT and CDR2 YNNKEL (reference sequence).

The chain is built from TRBV19 and TRBJ2-3; D is ambiguous. This CDR3 comprises 14 residues. Germline lookup yields CDR1 LNHDA and CDR2 SQIVND (reference sequence). V was cut by 4 bases and J by 0 bases, with 8 bases left in between. The CDR3 reads CASSNRPSTDTQYF. The CDR3 nucleotides are TGTGCCAGTAGTAACAGACCTAGCACAGATACGCAGTATTTT.

The chain employs TRBV24-1 and TRBJ2-1, with 7 bases aligning to TRBD1. The germline gives CDR1 KGHDR, CDR2 SFDVKD. This CDR3 comprises 13 residues. Trimming took 5 bases from V and 10 from J; bases not matched to a gene: 7. CDR3 region: CATSGYRGAEQFF. CDR3 in DNA: TGTGCCACCAGTGGGTACAGGGGCGCGGAGCAGTTCTTC.

The gene calls are TRBV6-5 and TRBJ2-7; 8 bases line up with TRBD1. Looked up from germline, CDR1 is MNHEY and CDR2 is SVGAGI. This CDR3 contains 15 residues. J was trimmed by 5 bases and V by 4 bases; bases with no gene match: 10. The CDR3 sequence is CASSSPRTGINEQYF. CDR3 nucleotide sequence: TGTGCCAGCAGTTCCCCCCGGACAGGGATTAACGAGCAGTACTTC.

The chain employs TRBV7-2 and TRBJ1-6; TRBD1 matches 8 bases. V trimming: 5 bases; J trimming: 9 bases; junction bases outside the gene matches: 6. Germline CDR1 reads SGHTA; CDR2 reads FQGNSA. CDR3 length: 14 residues. CDR3 DNA sequence: TGTGCCAGCAGCCCAGGACAGGGAGGTTCACCCCTCCACTTT. This codes for CASSPGQGGSPLHF.

V usage is TRBV12-3 or TRBV12-4 and J usage is TRBJ1-2; possibly TRBD1 for D (5 bases). This CDR3 is 13 amino acids long. V was trimmed by 8 bases and J by 4 bases, leaving 14 bases between them. The chain's CDR3 is CASGPRRGYGYTF. The CDR3 DNA is TGTGCCAGCGGGCCTAGAAGGGGCTATGGCTACACCTTC.

This sequence joins TRBV28 and TRBJ1-5, with D possibly TRBD1 on 6 matching bases. This CDR3 has 14 residues. V lost 5 bases and J lost 10, with 18 bases in between. Germline CDR1 is MDHEN and CDR2 is SYDVKM. DNA for the CDR3: TGTGCCAGCAGTAAAACTCAGGGGCAGGATCCCCAGCATTTT. Its protein product is CASSKTQGQDPQHF.

V usage is TRBV5-1 and J usage is TRBJ2-1; D may be TRBD1 (5 bases). Germline values: CDR1 SGHRS, CDR2 YFSETQ. Trimming removed 2 bases from V and 5 bases from J, with 14 bases in between. The CDR3 extends over 15 amino acids. This chain's CDR3 is CASSFGQGPHNEQFF. The CDR3, as DNA: TGCGCCAGCAGCTTCGGGCAGGGCCCCCACAATGAGCAGTTCTTC. Based on the CDR3 plus reference TRBV5-1 and TRBJ2-1, the full variable domain is KAGVTQTPRYLIKTRGQQVTLSCSPISGHRSVSWYQQTPGQGLQFLFEYFSETQRNKGNFPGRFSGRQFSNSRSEMNVSTLELGDSALYLCASSFGQGPHNEQFFGPGTRLTVL.

This chain links TRBV6-5 with TRBJ2-2; D gene ambiguous. With 3 bases removed from V and 2 bases from J, the gap between germline ends came to 4 bases. Germline assignment: CDR1 MNHEY and CDR2 SVGAGI. CDR3 length: 13 residues. The CDR3, as DNA: TGTGCCAGCAGTTATTATAACACCGGGGAGCTGTTTTTT. Protein product: CASSYYNTGELFF.

The CDR3 coding sequence is TGTGCCAGCAGCTCCCCCGGGACAGGGAATGGCTACACCTTC. Translated: CASSSPGTGNGYTF. V gene TRBV27 combines with J gene TRBJ1-2; 9 bases are shared with TRBD1. Trimming took 6 bases from V and 6 from J; bases not matched to a gene: 8. Germline lookup yields CDR1 MNHEY and CDR2 SMNVEV (reference sequence). The CDR3 is made up of 14 amino acids.

This chain connects TRBV3-1 (or the pseudogene TRBV3-2) to TRBJ2-3; D gene ambiguous. Germline CDR1 reads LGHDT; CDR2 reads YNNKEL (reference sequence). This CDR3 has 15 residues. The V end lost 2 bases, the J end lost 2 bases, and 11 bases lay between the germline ends. The CDR3 nucleotides read TGTGCCAGCAGCCAAAACGCGCTAAACACAGATACGCAGTATTTT. Translating it yields CASSQNALNTDTQYF.

This rearrangement joins TRBV16 to TRBJ2-5; 8 nucleotides agree with TRBD2. The CDR3 runs to 15 residues. From germline, CDR1 is KGHSY and CDR2 FQNENV. The V gene end was trimmed by 2 bases and the J gene end by 3 bases; junction bases not matched to a gene: 5. CDR3 sequence reads: CASSQDGRAEETQYF. The CDR3, as DNA: TGTGCCAGCAGCCAAGACGGGAGGGCCGAAGAGACCCAGTACTTC.

This clone was picked up one time. The J gene is TRBJ1-2, the V gene TRBV7-9; 7 nucleotides agree with TRBD1. The CDR3 loop spans 13 amino acids. V lost 5 bases and J lost 4; bases outside the gene matches: 4. Germline V gene lookup returns CDR1 SEHNR and CDR2 FQNEAQ (reference sequence). The CDR3 here is CASSPTGLYGYTF. In nucleotides, the CDR3 is TGTGCCAGCAGCCCGACAGGGCTCTATGGCTACACCTTC.

The chain uses TRBV3-1 (or the pseudogene TRBV3-2) and TRBJ2-7, with 9 bases lining up with TRBD2. From germline, CDR1 is LGHDT and CDR2 YNNKEL (reference sequence). The length of the CDR3 is 15 residues. V shed 3 bases and J 7 bases; nucleotides not matched to a gene: 10. The DNA for the CDR3 is TGTGCCAGCAGCCAGTCTGCAGCGGGAGGTAAAGAGCAGTACTTC. This translates into CASSQSAAGGKEQYF.

The V and J genes are TRBV5-1 and TRBJ2-5, with 9 bases lining up with TRBD1. The germline CDR1 and CDR2 sequences are SGHRS and YFSETQ. There are 15 residues in the CDR3. The trim removed 4 bases at V and 5 bases at J, leaving 9 bases unmatched. The CDR3 reads CASSDRTGEGETQYF. CDR3 sequence (DNA): TGCGCCAGCAGCGACCGGACAGGGGAGGGCGAGACCCAGTACTTC.

V is TRBV29-1 and J is TRBJ2-7; TRBD2 might be the D (5 bases). Trimming took 5 bases from V and 2 from J, leaving 13 bases between them. The CDR3 loop spans 13 amino acids. The germline V gene has CDR1 SQVTM and CDR2 ANQGSEA. The CDR3: CSVTRTGTYEQYF. CDR3 nucleotide sequence: TGCAGCGTTACCCGGACTGGGACCTACGAGCAGTACTTC.

The chain has TRBV28 and TRBJ2-7; TRBD1 matches at 9 bases. CDR3 length: 16 amino acids. Unmatched junction bases numbered 10, after V lost 5 bases and J lost 2 bases. Germline CDR1 and CDR2: MDHEN and SYDVKM. The chain's CDR3 is CASSTTGTGFTYEQYF. The CDR3 region has the DNA TGTGCCAGCAGTACGACCGGGACAGGGTTTACCTACGAGCAGTACTTC.

This rearrangement joins TRBV9 to TRBJ1-1; D is perhaps TRBD1 (6 bases). The CDR3 length is 16 residues. Trimming took off 0 bases at V and 4 bases at J, with 16 bases between the two ends. The germline V gene encodes CDR1 SGDLS and CDR2 YYNGEE. CDR3 in DNA: TGTGCCAGCAGCGTAGTACCCACAGGGTCCAGCACTGAAGCTTTCTTT. Its translation is CASSVVPTGSSTEAFF.

This chain connects TRBV28 to TRBJ2-7; maybe TRBD1 (5 bases). CDR1 is MDHEN, CDR2 SYDVKM, per germline. The CDR3 consists of 14 residues. Trimming cost V 5 bases and J 0 bases, with 11 bases left between them. The CDR3 region is CASSATGSSYEQYF. DNA for the CDR3: TGTGCCAGCAGTGCTACAGGAAGCTCCTACGAGCAGTACTTC.